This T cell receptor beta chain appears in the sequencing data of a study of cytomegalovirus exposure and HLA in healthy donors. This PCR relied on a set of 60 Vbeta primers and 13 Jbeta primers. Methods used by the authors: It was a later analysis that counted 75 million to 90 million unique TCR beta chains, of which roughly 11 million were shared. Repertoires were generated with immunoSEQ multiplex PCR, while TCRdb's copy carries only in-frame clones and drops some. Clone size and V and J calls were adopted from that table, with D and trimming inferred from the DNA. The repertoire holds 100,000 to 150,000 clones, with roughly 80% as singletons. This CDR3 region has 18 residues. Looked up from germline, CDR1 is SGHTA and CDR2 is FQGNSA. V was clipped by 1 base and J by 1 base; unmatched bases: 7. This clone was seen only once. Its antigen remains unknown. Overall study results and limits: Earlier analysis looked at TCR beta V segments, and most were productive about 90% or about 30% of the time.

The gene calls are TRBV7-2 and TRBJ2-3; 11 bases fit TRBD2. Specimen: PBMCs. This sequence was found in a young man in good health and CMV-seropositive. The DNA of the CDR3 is TGTGCCAGCAGCTTAGAGTTAGCGGGGGGGGCTCGCACAGATACGCAGTATTTT. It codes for CASSLELAGGARTDTQYF.